This T cell receptor (beta chain) emerged from a study of PD-1 blockade in classical Hodgkin lymphoma (dated by TCRdb to 2019 to 2021). As for the study more broadly: Nivolumab dosing was 3 mg/kg intravenously every 2 weeks, continuing until either disease progression or unacceptable toxicity. A peripheral blood immune signature of response to PD-1 blockade in classical Hodgkin lymphoma was defined using TCR beta sequencing and CyTOF.

Comment on this clone: Its antigen has not been determined. No qualities accompany the bases; no much larger clone lies one base away.

The Qiagen DNeasy kit was used to extract genomic DNA from unsorted PBMCs and from the negatively selected CD4+ and CD8+ fractions. TCR beta CDR3 regions were subjected to amplification by immunoSEQ multiplex PCR with primers that anneal to V and J segments. A synthetic immune receptor repertoire was used to minimize amplification bias, and remaining bias was computationally removed after sequencing. The authors' pipeline ran thus. Custom Python scripts were used to quantify repertoire diversity as the Shannon entropy index. Unsorted, CD4+ and CD8+ repertoires were examined separately, except in combined analyses, for which CD4+ and CD8+ sequences were merged in silico. A clone was considered expanded if an increase in frequency of at least 2-fold after treatment relative to C1D1 was found, and a pseudocount of 0.5 was applied to clones undetected at baseline. Singleton clones were defined as clones with 0 or 1 copy at C1D1, and non-singleton clones were defined as clones with 2 or more copies. Clones expanded in unsorted samples were assigned a CD4+, CD8+ or unknown annotation through matching of protein sequences in sorted samples from the same patient. Wilcoxon tests were applied to paired samples to test diversity changes from C1D1 to C4D1. TCRdb mirrors the immuneACCESS table, restricted to in-frame sequences. Some clones are absent from its copies; in checked studies, under half trace to an unresolved V gene, and the reason for the others is unknown. D and trimming were read from the DNA, whereas the V and J calls and clone size are those reported in that table. In this sample the table shows tens of thousands of clones, around 76% of which occur a single time. Of the sample, 9.5% to 15% falls within the top ten clones.

Points the paper makes about the study in general: Baseline TCR diversity was reported to be lower in newly diagnosed patients than in healthy donors and to be lower still in relapsed/refractory patients. The study was limited to a single clinical trial cohort, and causes of repertoire differences, possibly disease activity or prior therapy, remained undefined. A significant rise by C4D1 was seen in CD4+ but not CD8+ TCR diversity (p=0.0027 vs p=0.16), with the rise being most apparent in complete responders (p=0.02). Lower diversity was observed in patients in whom nivolumab was started less than 1 year after ASCT, and these patients were excluded from later analyses so that confounding by immune reconstitution would be avoided. Trial patients achieving complete response had baseline diversity similar to newly diagnosed patients, whereas partial responders and progressors had significantly lower diversity.

This specimen's time point label, per the study, means: cycle 4 day 1 (C4D1), after less than seven weeks of nivolumab. Every trial patient had relapsed after autologous stem cell transplantation, and cohorts A, B and C differed in prior brentuximab vedotin exposure. A total of roughly 57 patients with relapsed/refractory classical Hodgkin lymphoma made up the trial cohort, and each patient's best overall response was complete response, partial response or progressive disease. Single-agent nivolumab was administered to trial patients in the multi-cohort phase II CheckMate 205 trial. An independent review committee assessed best overall response using the 2007 International Working Group response criteria. Trial PBMCs were collected just before the start of nivolumab (C1D1) and during therapy at cycle 2 day 1 and cycle 4 day 1. After peripheral blood was drawn into 8 mL Vacutainer Cell Preparation Tubes, PBMCs were isolated by centrifugation and then cryopreserved.

The sequence was collected from a human donor with classical Hodgkin lymphoma. The sample consisted of peripheral blood mononuclear cells (PBMCs), taken before the fourth cycle of nivolumab.

CDR3 reads: CASSSFKGPRGGETFF. The DNA sequence follows: TGTGCCAGCAGCTCTTTCAAAGGCCCTAGGGGGGGAGAGACGTTCTTC. The chain uses TRBV11-2 and TRBJ2-1; a tentative D match to TRBD2 spans 7 bases. The CDR3 holds 16 amino acids from the cysteine to the phenylalanine. Just the 48-base CDR3 DNA is kept, in frame starting at base 1. CDR1 SGHAT and CDR2 FQNNGV were looked up in the germline V gene. V loses 4 bases of germline sequence and J loses 15 bases, and the interval between the two ends is 28 bases.